This T cell receptor beta chain was documented in a study of blood T cell repertoires in COVID-19. The overall study: PBMCs, B-cell-depleted T cells, or T cells were the source of the cDNA or gDNA that made up the material.

The V and J ends lost 1 base and 10 bases respectively, with 17 bases between them. This CDR3 has 15 amino acids. Per the germline V gene, CDR1 is LGHNA and CDR2 is YSLEER. The assay was immunoSEQ multiplex PCR, and TCRdb's table has in-frame clones only and misses some. The profile shows under 300,000 clones, around nine tenths of them singletons. Material: PBMCs or T cells enriched from blood (not recorded which). The receptor was isolated from a woman aged 60 to 75 in a cohort exposed to, infected with or recovered from COVID-19 (not recorded which). This chain links TRBV4-3 with TRBJ2-1; a possible D gene is TRBD2 (6 bases). The CDR3 protein is CASSQGGALANEQFF. CDR3 DNA: TGCGCCAGCAGCCAAGGAGGGGCTCTAGCGAACGAGCAGTTCTTC.